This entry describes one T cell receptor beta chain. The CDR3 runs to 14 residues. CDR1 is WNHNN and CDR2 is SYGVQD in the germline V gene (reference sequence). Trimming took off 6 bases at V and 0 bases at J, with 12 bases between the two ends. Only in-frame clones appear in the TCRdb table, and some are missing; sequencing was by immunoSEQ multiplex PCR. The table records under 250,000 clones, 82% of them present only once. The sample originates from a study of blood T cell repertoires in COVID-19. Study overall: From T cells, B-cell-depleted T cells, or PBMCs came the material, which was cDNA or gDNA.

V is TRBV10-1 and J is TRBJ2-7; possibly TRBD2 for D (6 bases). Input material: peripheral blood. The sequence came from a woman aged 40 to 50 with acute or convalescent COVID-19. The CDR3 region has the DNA TGCGCCAGCAGCCTCGGGGGAGACTCCTACGAGCAGTACTTC. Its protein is CASSLGGDSYEQYF.